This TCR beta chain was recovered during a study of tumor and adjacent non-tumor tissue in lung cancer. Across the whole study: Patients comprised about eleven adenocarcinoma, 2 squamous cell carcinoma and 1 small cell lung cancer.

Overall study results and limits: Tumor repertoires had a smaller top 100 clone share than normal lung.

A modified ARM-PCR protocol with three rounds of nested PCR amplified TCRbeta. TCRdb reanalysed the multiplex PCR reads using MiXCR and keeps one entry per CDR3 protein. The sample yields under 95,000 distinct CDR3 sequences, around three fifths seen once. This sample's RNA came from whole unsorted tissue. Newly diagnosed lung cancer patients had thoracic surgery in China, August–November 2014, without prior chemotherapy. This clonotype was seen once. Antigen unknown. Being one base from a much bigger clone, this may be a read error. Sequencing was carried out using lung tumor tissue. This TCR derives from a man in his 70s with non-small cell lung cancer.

CDR3 residues: CASSPFVTGGNNEQFF. The CDR3 bases are TGTGCCAGCAGCCCCTTCGTAACGGGGGGTAACAATGAGCAGTTCTTC. This chain uses TRBV6-1 with TRBJ2-1; 7 positions agree with TRBD2. The V and J ends lost 6 bases and 5 bases, in that order; junction bases with no gene match: 13. The length of the CDR3 is 16 residues. From germline, CDR1 is MNHNS and CDR2 SASEGT.